The clone carrying this T cell receptor (beta chain) has ten or more counts. CDR1 is SNHLY and CDR2 is FYNNEI in the germline V gene. The length of the CDR3 is 15 residues. The ends lost 6 bases at V and 7 bases at J; junction bases unmatched: 14. Researchers made TCR beta libraries by using iRepertoire HTBI primers and running Arm-PCR on CDR3 regions. TCRdb re-analysed the multiplex PCR reads in MiXCR, keeping a single row per CDR3 protein. In the table there are approximately 400,000 distinct CDR3 sequences, about 15% of which are singletons. This entry belongs to a study of regulatory T cells in long-lasting Graves disease. Stated time point: newly diagnosed GD, antithyroid drugs for less than 3 months. Generation of the TCR library employed RNA extracted from PBMCs. This same sample was also taken into another study, of T cells in Graves' hyperthyroidism and ophthalmopathy. From that report: In the first-round RT-PCR of the TCR CDR3, the HTBI primer set was used. Clonotypes that were expanded in thyroid above 0.001 mostly appeared in blood too.

Sample: peripheral blood mononuclear cells (PBMCs), taken at new diagnosis, from a patient treated with antithyroid drugs. The chain uses TRBV2 and TRBJ1-2; TRBD1 aligns across 7 bases. The source is a woman in her 30s with Graves disease. The CDR3 DNA sequence: TGTGCCAGCAGGAGTAGGGCAGGGGGTGTAAGTGGCTACACCTTC. It specifies CASRSRAGGVSGYTF. Full variable domain (outside the CDR3, taken from reference TRBV2 and TRBJ1-2): EPEVTQTPSHQVTQMGQEVILRCVPISNHLYFYWYRQILGQKVEFLVSFYNNEISEKSEIFDDQFSVERPDGSNFTLKIRSTKLEDSAMYFCASRSRAGGVSGYTFGSGTRLTVV.